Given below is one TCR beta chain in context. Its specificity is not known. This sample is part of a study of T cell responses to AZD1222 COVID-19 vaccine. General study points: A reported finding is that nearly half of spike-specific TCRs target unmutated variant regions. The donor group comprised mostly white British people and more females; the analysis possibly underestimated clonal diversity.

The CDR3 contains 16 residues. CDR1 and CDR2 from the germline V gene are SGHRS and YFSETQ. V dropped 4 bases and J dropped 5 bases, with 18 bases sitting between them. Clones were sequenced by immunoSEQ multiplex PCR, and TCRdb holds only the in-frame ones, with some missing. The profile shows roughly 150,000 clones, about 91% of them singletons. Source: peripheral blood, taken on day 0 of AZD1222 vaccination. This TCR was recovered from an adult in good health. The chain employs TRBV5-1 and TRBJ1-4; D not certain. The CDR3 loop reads CASSRPDGKPNEKLFF. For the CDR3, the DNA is TGCGCCAGCAGCAGACCGGACGGGAAACCCAATGAAAAACTGTTTTTT.